This T cell receptor beta chain was recorded in a study of shared clonotypes between healthy human individuals. Study-level findings and limits: In general, naive subsets displayed greater estimated richness than memory subsets did.

At deep level, the assay was performed. Over several immunoSEQ plates, each subset's genomic DNA was distributed in even portions. Produced via immunoSEQ multiplex PCR; TCRdb's table is partial and in-frame only. The profile shows about 2.2 million clones, about 92% of them singletons. The V gene lost 2 bases and the J gene lost 1 base, with 12 bases spanning the gap. Germline V gene lookup returns CDR1 SQVTM and CDR2 ANQGSEA. The CDR3 has 14 amino acids. Naive CD8 cells lacked CD45RO, underwent positive selection for CCR7 and left out terminally differentiated effector memory CD45RA+ cells. To note about this clone: The antigen is not known.

Sequences were obtained from naive CD8+ T cells from PBMCs. The chain joins TRBV29-1 to TRBJ2-7, with a tentative D call TRBD1 (7 bases). This sequence originates from a man aged 18-30 years in good health. Some clones in this sample may be carry-over from other donors' samples. The CDR3 spells CSVERAGQSYEQYF. Written as DNA, the CDR3 is TGCAGCGTTGAACGGGCGGGACAGTCCTACGAGCAGTACTTC.